These 6 T cell receptor beta chains were sequenced from one sample in a study of blood T cells in healthy people across ages. Together with a sample-barcoded 5' primer, a J-beta primer mix was included in a second PCR lasting roughly 7 to 11 cycles. TCRdb re-analysed the 5' RACE reads in MiXCR, keeping a single row per CDR3 protein. The table records 550,000 to 800,000 distinct CDR3 sequences, about 21% of them present only once. Material for sequencing was blood. These TCRs come from a man aged 70 or older in good health.

This chain uses TRBV6-6 with TRBJ2-1; D possibly corresponds to TRBD2 (5 bases). The CDR3 consists of 13 residues. The germline V gene encodes CDR1 MNHNY and CDR2 SVGAGI (reference sequence). V was pared by 6 bases and J by 10 bases, with 16 bases between. The CDR3 nucleotides read TGTGCCAGCAGCCAAGCGGCGGGCCACGAGCAGTTCTTC. This codes for CASSQAAGHEQFF.

This sequence joins TRBV2 and TRBJ2-5, with 7 bases aligning to TRBD1. This CDR3 has 15 residues. Germline V CDR1 and CDR2: SNHLY, FYNNEI. Trimming took 4 bases from V and 5 from J; bases not matched to a gene: 10. CDR3 residues: CASSGTGQGVETQYF. The CDR3 nucleotides read TGTGCCAGCAGTGGGACTGGGCAGGGGGTTGAGACCCAGTACTTC.

This clonotype turned up a few times. The gene calls are TRBV20-1 and TRBJ1-5; the D is unclear. Per the germline V gene, CDR1 is DFQATT and CDR2 is SNEGSKA (reference sequence). Trimming took 3 bases from V and 2 from J, leaving 8 bases between them. The CDR3 is 13 amino acids. CDR3 loop: CSASAAGNQPQHF. CDR3 in DNA: TGCAGTGCTAGTGCCGCAGGCAATCAGCCCCAGCATTTT.

A few counts support this clonotype. The J gene is TRBJ1-4, the V gene TRBV7-9; TRBD1 matches at 9 bases. CDR1 and CDR2 (germline): SEHNR, FQNEAQ (reference sequence). Trimming at V came to 4 bases and at J to 8 bases, leaving 5 bases not matched to a gene. CDR3 length equals 14 residues. CDR3 loop: CASSSGQGTEKLFF. DNA of the CDR3: TGTGCCAGCAGCTCCGGACAGGGGACAGAAAAACTGTTTTTT.

The chain's CDR3 is CASSLRRHQSSNTEAFF. The CDR3 DNA reads as TGTGCCAGCAGCTTACGTAGACACCAATCCTCCAACACTGAAGCTTTCTTT. The V call is TRBV7-9, the J call TRBJ1-1, with D unresolved. Germline V lookup: CDR1 SEHNR, CDR2 FQNEAQ (reference sequence). V shed 2 bases and J shed 2 bases, with 18 bases lying between them. The length of the CDR3 is 17 residues. The variable domain in full, with the rest retrieved from reference TRBV7-9 and TRBJ1-1, is DTGVSQNPRHKITKRGQNVTFRCDPISEHNRLYWYRQTLGQGPEFLTYFQNEAQLEKSRLLSDRFSAERPKGSFSTLEIQRTEQGDSAMYLCASSLRRHQSSNTEAFFGQGTRLTVV.

The chain carries TRBV6-6 and TRBJ2-5; 9 bases are a match to TRBD2. The length of the CDR3 is 16 residues. J was trimmed by 5 bases and V by 8 bases; bases with no gene match: 15. Per germline, CDR1 MNHNY and CDR2 SVGAGI (reference sequence). CDR3 sequence: CASSQRAGGPGETQYF. The CDR3 bases are TGTGCCAGCTCTCAACGTGCGGGAGGGCCGGGTGAGACCCAGTACTTC.